This T cell receptor beta chain was captured by sequencing in a study of blood T cells in healthy people across ages (dated by TCRdb to between 2014 and 2017). Background for the entire study: Template switching captured roughly one uniquely barcoded TCR beta cDNA molecule per two T cells in model experiments. To avoid experimental bias, donors of different ages were spread randomly across the sequencing lanes. Four age groups were formed from the donors: young (average about 16 years), middle-aged (approximately 39), aged (around 62) and long-lived (82). Using deep sequencing normalized with unique cDNA molecular identifiers, the study measured how TCR beta repertoire diversity changes with age. Using the same blood draw, the study looked at two additional independent replicas of 1 million unique cDNA reads for two donors, one aged 18 to 30 and the other aged 80 or older. General findings and caveats noted by the study authors: Observed TCR beta diversity per million T cells fell roughly linearly with age, and a significant reduction was already apparent by age around 40. The CMV infection status of donors was not known, potentially confounding age-related changes in expanded clonotypes. Observed TCR beta diversity correlated strongly with the percentage of naive T cells measured by flow cytometry. Total diversity estimates from one million sequenced T cells were considered lower bounds and underestimates. Conclusive comparison of naive and antigen-experienced compartments was prevented by the profiling of bulk unsorted PBMCs. The long-lived group showed more naive CD4+ T cells, fewer expanded clones and increased TCR diversity than the aged group, suggesting age selection.

The table lists this clonotype with a few counts. This clone's antigen is unknown. Base qualities were left out, and no much larger clone turns up one base away. Inclusive of the bounding cysteine and phenylalanine, the CDR3 is 15 residues long. This entry keeps only the CDR3 DNA: 45 bases, framed from base 1. CDR1 is given as MNHNS and CDR2 as SASEGT, both from the germline V gene. V is trimmed back by 6 bases and J by 0 bases, and the junction contains 8 bases that no gene match accounts for. The approximately 39 donors, aged about 6 to 95 years, were systemically healthy Caucasian individuals from Russia. Ten milliliters of peripheral blood were collected from each donor into EDTA-treated Vacutainer tubes. PBMCs were isolated by Ficoll-Paque density-gradient centrifugation, with at least 6 million obtained per sample. Total RNA, at least 5 micrograms per sample, was extracted from PBMCs with Trizol reagent. For every donor, an aliquot of PBMCs went through flow cytometry to measure the percentages of naive CD45RAhigh/CD27high T cells.

Libraries were prepared through 5' RACE. Sequencer: Illumina HiSeq 2500. The second PCR ran for roughly 6 to 11 cycles and used a J-beta primer mix along with a sample-barcoded 5' primer. Each TCR beta cDNA molecule received a unique molecular identifier from a template-switch 5' adaptor carrying 12 random nucleotides. Each sample yielded at least 2.5 million CDR3-containing paired-end reads. The Mint cDNA synthesis kit, primed by a TRBC-specific oligonucleotide, was used to synthesize first-strand cDNA from all RNA. All cDNA was treated with uracil-DNA glycosylase and then went through a first 18-cycle PCR with the universal primers M1SS and BC2_uni_R. Regarding the original processing steps: Each sample was normalized by randomly selecting 1 million high-quality reads, each carrying a distinct molecular identifier. Reads sharing molecular identifiers were discarded rather than binned into consensus sequences. CDR3 identification, clonotype clustering and error correction used MiTCR with a Q25 quality threshold and the strictest error-elimination algorithm. Lower-bound total TCR beta diversity was estimated with a nonparametric unseen species model using Euler transformation. Using fastp at Q25 and MiXCR, TCRdb reprocessed the public reads and kept productive beta chains. All rows with the same CDR3 protein become a single entry with the most common DNA and genes. The V and J calls, along with clone size, are taken from TCRdb and not from the paper's own processing. Within this sample are approximately 880,000 distinct CDR3 sequences, with around 46% of them counted one time only. About an eighth of the sample rests with the top ten.

The sequence is built from TRBV6-1 and TRBJ2-7; 7 bases in between match TRBD2. The specimen was blood. This clonotype was sampled from a man aged 25-45 years in good health. The nucleotide sequence is TGTGCCAGCAGAAGAGGGTCTAGCGGCTCCTACGAGCAGTACTTC. This encodes CASRRGSSGSYEQYF.